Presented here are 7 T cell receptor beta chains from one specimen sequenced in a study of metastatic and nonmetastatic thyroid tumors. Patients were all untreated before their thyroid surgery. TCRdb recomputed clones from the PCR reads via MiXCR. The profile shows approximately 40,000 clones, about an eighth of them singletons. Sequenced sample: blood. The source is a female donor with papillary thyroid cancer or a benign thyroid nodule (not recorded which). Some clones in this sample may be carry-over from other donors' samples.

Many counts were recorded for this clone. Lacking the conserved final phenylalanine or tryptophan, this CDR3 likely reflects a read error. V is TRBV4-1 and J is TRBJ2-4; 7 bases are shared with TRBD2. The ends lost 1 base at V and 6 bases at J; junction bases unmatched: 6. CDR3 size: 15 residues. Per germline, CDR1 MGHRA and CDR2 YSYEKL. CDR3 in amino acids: CASSQAGRRGNIQYS. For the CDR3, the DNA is TGCGCCAGCAGCCAAGCCGGGAGGAGGGGAAACATTCAGTACTCC.

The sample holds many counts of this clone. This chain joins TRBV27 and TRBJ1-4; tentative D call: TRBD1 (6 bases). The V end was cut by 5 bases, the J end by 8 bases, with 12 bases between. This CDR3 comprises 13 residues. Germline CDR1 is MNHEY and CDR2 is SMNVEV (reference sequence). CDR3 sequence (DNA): TGTGCCAGCAGTACAGGGAGTCGGGAAAAACTGTTTTTT. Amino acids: CASSTGSREKLFF.

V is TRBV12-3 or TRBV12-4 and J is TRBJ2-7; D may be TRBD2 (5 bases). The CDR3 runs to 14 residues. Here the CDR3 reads CVISLASRYYEQYF. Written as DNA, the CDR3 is TGTGTCATCAGTTTAGCTAGCCGATATTACGAGCAGTACTTC.

The CDR3 is CASSGFDEQFF. The DNA for the CDR3 is TGTGCCAGCAGTGGTTTCGATGAGCAGTTCTTC. The chain recombines TRBV2 with TRBJ2-1; D gene uncertain. Germline V gene sequence: CDR1 SNHLY, CDR2 FYNNEI. The CDR3 consists of 11 residues. V dropped 4 bases and J dropped 8 bases, with 6 bases sitting between them.

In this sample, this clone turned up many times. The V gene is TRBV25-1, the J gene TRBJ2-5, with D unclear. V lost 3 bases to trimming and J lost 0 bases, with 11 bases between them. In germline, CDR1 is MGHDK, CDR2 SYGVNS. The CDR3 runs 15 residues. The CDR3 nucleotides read TGTGCCAGCAGTGATCGCGACTCCAACCAAGAGACCCAGTACTTC. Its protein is CASSDRDSNQETQYF.

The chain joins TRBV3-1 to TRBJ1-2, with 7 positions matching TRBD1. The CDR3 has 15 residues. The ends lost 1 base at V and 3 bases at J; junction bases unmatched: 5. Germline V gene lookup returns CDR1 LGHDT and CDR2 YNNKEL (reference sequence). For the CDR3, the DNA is TGTGCCAGCAGCCAAGGGGTCAGGGGGGACTATGGCTACACCTTC. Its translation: CASSQGVRGDYGYTF.

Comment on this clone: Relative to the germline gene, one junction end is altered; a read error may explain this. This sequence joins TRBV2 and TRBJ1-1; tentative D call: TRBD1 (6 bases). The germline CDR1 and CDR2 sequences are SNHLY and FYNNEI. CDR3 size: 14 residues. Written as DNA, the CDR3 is TGTGCCAGCAGCTTAGACAGTAGGGACACCGAAGCTTTCTTT. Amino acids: CASSLDSRDTEAFF.